The 9 T cell receptor beta chains below were found in one sample sequenced in a study of Ad26.COV2.S vaccination and SARS-CoV-2 variants (dated by TCRdb to about 2021). What this sample's treatment or condition label stands for: around 19 received Ad26.COV2.S at low or high dose, single or two shots; 5 received placebo; per-sample allocation not given. Repertoires of vaccine and placebo recipients were sequenced from samples taken on day 63 after the first injection. Library preparation was by the immunoSEQ multiplex PCR assay. The clones in this table, taken by TCRdb from immuneACCESS, are in-frame only. Not every clone is retained; where verified, under half of the shortfall comes from an unresolved V gene, and the cause of the rest is unknown. In this sample the table shows about 410,000 clones, approximately 90% of which occur a single time. Over 1.5% of the sample is taken by the ten largest.

The sequencing here drew on peripheral blood, taken in a trial of Ad26.COV2.S vaccine versus placebo. The receptors were gathered from a person aged 18-60 years who received the Ad26.COV2.S COVID-19 vaccine or a placebo.

The count of this clone is one. The chain has TRBV7-9 and TRBJ2-7; 10 nucleotides line up with TRBD2. Trimming at V came to 7 bases and at J to 1 base, leaving 10 bases not matched to a gene. Germline V gene sequence: CDR1 SEHNR, CDR2 FQNEAQ (reference sequence). CDR3 length: 16 amino acids. The CDR3 DNA reads as TGTGCCAGCACCTCCTTAGCGGGAGGAACATCCTACGAGCAGTACTTC. Translation: CASTSLAGGTSYEQYF.

The chain joins TRBV28 to TRBJ2-5; 7 bases agree with TRBD2. V shed 6 bases and J 4 bases; nucleotides not matched to a gene: 8. Germline V lookup: CDR1 MDHEN, CDR2 SYDVKM. The CDR3 sequence is 14 residues long. The DNA for the CDR3 is TGTGCCAGCAGCCCCCCGGGCGGGAGAGAGACCCAGTACTTC. Protein: CASSPPGGRETQYF. Full variable domain (remainder filled in from reference TRBV28 and TRBJ2-5): DVKVTQSSRYLVKRTGEKVFLECVQDMDHENMFWYRQDPGLGLRLIYFSYDVKMKEKGDIPEGYSVSREKKERFSLILESASTNQTSMYLCASSPPGGRETQYFGPGTRLLVL.

This clone was found once. This chain connects TRBV25-1 to TRBJ2-3, with D possibly called TRBD1 or TRBD2 (5 bases each). CDR1 is MGHDK, CDR2 SYGVNS, per germline. The CDR3 loop spans 13 amino acids. V was cut by 2 bases and J by 7 bases, with 10 bases left in between. CDR3 loop: CASSEQWGNTQYF. In nucleotides, the CDR3 is TGTGCCAGCAGTGAACAATGGGGGAATACGCAGTATTTT.

This sequence joins TRBV6-4 and TRBJ2-3, with D tentatively TRBD2 (6 bases). Per the germline V gene, CDR1 is MRHNA and CDR2 is SNTAGT. The CDR3 length is 16 residues. V lost 3 bases, J lost 1 base, and 14 bases lay in between. The CDR3 region has the DNA TGTGCCAGCAGTGAATTCGGCGGGGCTCGCACAGATACGCAGTATTTT. Its translation is CASSEFGGARTDTQYF.

The rearrangement uses TRBV3-1 (or the pseudogene TRBV3-2) and TRBJ1-2, with unresolved D. The ends were cut back, 3 bases at V and 7 bases at J, with 9 bases in the middle. The CDR3 sequence is 12 residues long. Germline V CDR1 and CDR2: LGHDT, YNNKEL (reference sequence). In nucleotides, the CDR3 is TGTGCCAGCAGCCATGAATTTACTGGCTACACCTTC. The encoded protein is CASSHEFTGYTF.

V is TRBV6-5 and J is TRBJ2-7, with TRBD2 identical over 7 bases. Germline loops: CDR1 MNHEY, CDR2 SVGAGI. This CDR3 contains 13 residues. V was pared by 9 bases and J by 3 bases, with 8 bases of the junction left unmatched. CDR3 coding DNA: TGTGCCAGGGGACTATTGGAACTCTACGAGCAGTACTTC. Translation: CARGLLELYEQYF.

The genes are TRBV28 and TRBJ1-3, with 9 bases lining up with TRBD1. The V gene's germline CDR1 is MDHEN and CDR2 SYDVKM. CDR3 length: 15 amino acids. The ends lost 8 bases at V and 7 bases at J; junction bases unmatched: 12. The CDR3 bases are TGTGCCAGCTGTCCGTCCGGGACAGGGAGGAACACCATATATTTT. Amino acids: CASCPSGTGRNTIYF.

The CDR3 is CASSLLQRSSYNEQFF. The CDR3 coding sequence is TGTGCCAGCAGCCTCCTCCAGCGGAGCTCCTACAATGAGCAGTTCTTC. The chain couples TRBV11-3 to TRBJ2-1; tentatively, D is TRBD2 (5 bases). The ends were cut back, 5 bases at V and 0 bases at J, with 14 bases in the middle. The CDR3 is 16 amino acids. Germline CDR1 and CDR2: SGHNT and YENEEA.

V usage is TRBV18 and J usage is TRBJ2-4; TRBD2 is a possible D gene (6 bases). Trimming took 5 bases from V and 7 from J, leaving 12 bases between them. CDR1 is KGHSH, CDR2 LQKENI, per germline. The CDR3 covers 13 residues. This CDR3 reads CASSVGTRNIQYF. The CDR3 DNA sequence: TGTGCCAGCTCAGTCGGGACTCGGAACATTCAGTACTTC.